Listed here are 21 T cell receptor beta chains from one sample, sequenced in a study of persistence of HIV-infected CD4 T cells. The immunoSEQ assay was version 4, run in survey mode. Generated by immunoSEQ multiplex PCR, the TCRdb table keeps only in-frame clones and is missing some. The table includes more than 45,000 clones, 75% to 85% detected once. The antigens these receptors bind are not known. The stimulus was lysate of CMV-infected fibroblasts, around 11 ug/mL. Memory cells lacking CD40L and CD69 with high CD45RO were sorted. The sample in question was CD4+ T cells sorted from PBMCs after approximately 20-hour stimulation, obtained from a patient who received antiretroviral therapy. The origin of the receptors is an adult man with HIV who was CMV-seropositive.

The J gene is TRBJ2-1, the V gene TRBV5-1; 11 bases are shared with TRBD1. The CDR3 contains 15 residues. Germline V gene lookup returns CDR1 SGHRS and CDR2 YFSETQ. The V gene end was trimmed by 2 bases and the J gene end by 6 bases; junction bases not matched to a gene: 4. The CDR3 DNA reads as TGCGCCAGCAGCTTCGGGACAGGGGGGACCAATGAGCAGTTCTTC. It is translated as CASSFGTGGTNEQFF. Drawing the rest from reference TRBV5-1 and TRBJ2-1, the complete variable domain is KAGVTQTPRYLIKTRGQQVTLSCSPISGHRSVSWYQQTPGQGLQFLFEYFSETQRNKGNFPGRFSGRQFSNSRSEMNVSTLELGDSALYLCASSFGTGGTNEQFFGPGTRLTVL.

Sample share makes this clone medium-sized (0.01 to 0.1%). The V call is TRBV7-9, the J call TRBJ1-2; D not certain. This CDR3 region has 12 residues. Trimming removed 2 bases at V and 8 bases at J, with 9 bases between. Looked up from germline, CDR1 is SEHNR and CDR2 is FQNEAQ (reference sequence). CDR3 coding DNA: TGTGCCAGCAGCTTAAATACAGTAGGCTACACCTTC. Translated, it gives CASSLNTVGYTF.

The V and J genes are TRBV5-6 and TRBJ1-1; the D is unclear. CDR1 SGHDT and CDR2 YYEEEE come from the germline V gene. The CDR3 totals 15 residues. V lost 0 bases to trimming and J lost 0 bases, with 9 bases between them. CDR3 in amino acids: CASSLEEKMNTEAFF. DNA of the CDR3: TGTGCCAGCAGCTTGGAAGAGAAAATGAACACTGAAGCTTTCTTT.

This chain uses TRBV5-1 with TRBJ2-1; 8 positions match TRBD2. The CDR3 length is 17 residues. Trimming cost V 4 bases and J 1 base; bases outside gene matches: 10. Germline V gene lookup returns CDR1 SGHRS and CDR2 YFSETQ. CDR3 coding DNA: TGCGCCAGCAGCCTCCTTCCGACTAGCGATTCCTACAATGAGCAGTTCTTC. Its protein is CASSLLPTSDSYNEQFF.

The chain combines TRBV24-1 with TRBJ2-3, with 10 bases that match TRBD2. CDR3 length: 15 amino acids. Germline CDR1 is KGHDR and CDR2 is SFDVKD. The J segment lost 3 bases and the V segment lost 5 bases, leaving 4 bases of the junction unmatched. CDR3 in DNA: TGTGCCACCAGTGGGCTAGCGGGAGATACAGATACGCAGTATTTT. Translation gives CATSGLAGDTDTQYF.

The CDR3 nucleotides read TGTGCCAGCAGTGGGGGGGGCTTGGCTAGCGGGAAGTACAATGAGCAGTTCTTC. It yields the protein CASSGGGLASGKYNEQFF. The chain recombines TRBV27 with TRBJ2-1; 9 positions match TRBD2. Germline CDR1 is MNHEY and CDR2 is SMNVEV (reference sequence). Trimming at V came to 5 bases and at J to 4 bases, leaving 15 bases not matched to a gene. This CDR3 comprises 18 residues.

The chain links TRBV19 to TRBJ2-7; 7 bases map to TRBD1. Germline V gene lookup returns CDR1 LNHDA and CDR2 SQIVND (reference sequence). CDR3 length: 15 residues. The junction had 7 bases not matched to a gene; V was cut back by 2 bases and J by 3 bases. DNA of the CDR3: TGTGCCAGTAGTATAACCGGGACAGCCCTCTACGAGCAGTACTTC. Its translation: CASSITGTALYEQYF.

The chain uses TRBV29-1 and TRBJ2-7; D unclear. This CDR3 has 10 amino acids. Germline V lookup: CDR1 SQVTM, CDR2 ANQGSEA. Trimming stripped 5 bases from V and 3 bases from J, with 5 bases between. The CDR3 nucleotides read TGCAGCGTTAAGATCTACGAGCAGTACTTC. Translation: CSVKIYEQYF.

This sequence joins TRBV7-9 and TRBJ1-2, with D hard to call. Germline assignment: CDR1 SEHNR and CDR2 FQNEAQ (reference sequence). Between the trimmed V and J ends, which lost 1 base and 0 bases, there was a span of 15 bases. This CDR3 has 17 residues. The CDR3 nucleotides read TGTGCCAGCAGCTTAGAAAGGGAACCAGGATCTAACTATGGCTACACCTTC. Its translation is CASSLEREPGSNYGYTF.

This sequence joins TRBV6-6 and TRBJ1-4; possibly TRBD1 for D (5 bases). Germline CDR1 is MNHNY and CDR2 is SVGAGI (reference sequence). V was pared by 6 bases and J by 5 bases, with 16 bases between. The CDR3 runs 15 residues. Here the CDR3 reads CASRQDGRTNEKLFF. The CDR3 DNA reads as TGTGCCAGCAGACAGGACGGGCGGACAAATGAAAAACTGTTTTTT.

This sequence joins TRBV12-5 and TRBJ1-2, with a weak D call TRBD1 (6 bases). Germline loops: CDR1 LGHNT, CDR2 FRNRAP. V was clipped by 6 bases and J by 5 bases, with 13 bases between them. The CDR3 has 13 amino acids. The DNA for the CDR3 is TGTGCTAGTGGCTCGGACAGAGCTTATGGCTACACCTTC. Its translation is CASGSDRAYGYTF.

V and J are TRBV10-3 and TRBJ1-5; D is uncertain. Trimming stripped 7 bases from V and 0 bases from J, with 7 bases between. The CDR3 has 13 amino acids. Germline CDR1 and CDR2: ENHRY and SYGVKD. DNA of the CDR3: TGTGCCATCAAAGACGTTAGCAATCAGCCCCAGCATTTT. This encodes CAIKDVSNQPQHF.

The chain recombines TRBV2 with TRBJ2-5; 9 bases match TRBD1. Germline-derived CDR1 and CDR2 are SNHLY and FYNNEI. There are 15 residues in the CDR3. The ends lost 6 bases at V and 1 base at J; junction bases unmatched: 6. In DNA form, the CDR3 reads TGTGCCAGCAGGGGGGGACAGGGAACCCAAGAGACCCAGTACTTC. This gives the protein CASRGGQGTQETQYF.

V and J are TRBV7-9 and TRBJ2-7; 11 nucleotides match TRBD2. This CDR3 is 17 amino acids long. In germline, CDR1 is SEHNR, CDR2 FQNEAQ (reference sequence). The junction had 8 bases not matched to a gene; V was cut back by 4 bases and J by 0 bases. The DNA of the CDR3 is TGTGCCAGCAGCTCCAACCGAGGGACTAGCGGCTCCTACGAGCAGTACTTC. It yields the protein CASSSNRGTSGSYEQYF.

This clone is labeled medium-sized (0.01 to 0.1%). Other DNA sequences of this sample code for an identical CDR3. This chain joins TRBV3-1 (or the pseudogene TRBV3-2) and TRBJ1-6; D possibly corresponds to TRBD1 (5 bases). The CDR3 is made up of 14 amino acids. CDR1 LGHDT and CDR2 YNNKEL come from the germline V gene (reference sequence). V was pared by 4 bases and J by 6 bases, with 10 bases between. The CDR3 nucleotides read TGTGCCAGCAGCCCCCGGGGGGGTAATTCACCCCTCCACTTT. Amino acid sequence: CASSPRGGNSPLHF.

This sequence joins TRBV5-1 and TRBJ1-2; possibly TRBD1 for D (6 bases). Germline V gives CDR1 SGHRS, CDR2 YFSETQ. This CDR3 spans 16 amino acids. Trimming pared 4 bases from V and 0 bases from J, leaving 16 bases between. Here the CDR3 reads CASSQLQGSANYGYTF. The CDR3 DNA follows: TGCGCCAGCAGCCAACTACAGGGCTCAGCTAACTATGGCTACACCTTC.

The rearrangement joins TRBV6-5 to TRBJ1-2; unclear D gene. The CDR3 runs 14 residues. Germline loops: CDR1 MNHEY, CDR2 SVGAGI. The V gene lost 8 bases and the J gene lost 7 bases, with 20 bases spanning the gap. The CDR3 DNA is TGTGCCAGCCAGAGGGTCATGGCGGTTTTTGGCTACACCTTC. Protein product: CASQRVMAVFGYTF.

Points on this clone: No conserved phenylalanine or tryptophan ends this CDR3, so it is likely a read error. Because the CDR3's place on the DNA is in doubt, the DNA is left out and the CDR3 is given as listed by TCRdb. This chain uses TRBV19 with TRBJ1-2. The CDR3 extends over 10 residues, inclusive of both ends. Germline V gene sequence: CDR1 LNHDA, CDR2 SQIVND (reference sequence). The CDR3 is CASSMGDPTV.

The gene calls are TRBV15 and TRBJ1-1; 9 nucleotides agree with TRBD1. This CDR3 contains 15 residues. Germline V gives CDR1 LNHNV, CDR2 YYDKDF (reference sequence). V trimming: 5 bases; J trimming: 1 base; junction bases outside the gene matches: 5. This CDR3 is CATSSRTGANTEAFF. CDR3 in DNA: TGTGCCACCAGCTCGCGGACAGGGGCGAACACTGAAGCTTTCTTT.

V is TRBV5-4 and J is TRBJ2-5; 7 bases match TRBD2. The CDR3 runs 15 residues. Germline V gene data show CDR1 as SGHNT and CDR2 as YYREEE (reference sequence). V gave up 0 bases and J gave up 3 bases; unmatched junction bases: 5. In nucleotides, the CDR3 is TGTGCCAGCAGCTTGGAGGGTCTAGCGGAAGAGACCCAGTACTTC. It specifies CASSLEGLAEETQYF. Full variable domain (missing parts from reference TRBV5-4 and TRBJ2-5): ETGVTQSPTHLIKTRGQQVTLRCSSQSGHNTVSWYQQALGQGPQFIFQYYREEENGRGNFPPRFSGLQFPNYSSELNVNALELDDSALYLCASSLEGLAEETQYFGPGTRLLVL.

This clone came up once. This rearrangement joins TRBV24-1 to TRBJ1-2; TRBD1 might be the D (5 bases). Germline V CDR1 and CDR2: KGHDR, SFDVKD. CDR3 length: 13 residues. V was clipped by 1 base and J by 6 bases, with 8 bases between them. DNA of the CDR3: TGTGCCACCAGTGATTTTCAGGGCCATGGCTACACCTTC. It encodes CATSDFQGHGYTF.